Following are 25 T cell receptor beta chains from one sample sequenced in a study of cytomegalovirus exposure and HLA in healthy donors. Both 60 Vbeta primers and 13 Jbeta primers went into the PCR. Some clones are missing from TCRdb's copy, which holds only in-frame ones; the method was immunoSEQ multiplex PCR. The data show roughly 77,000 clones, approximately 75% seen once. The material sequenced was PBMCs. The receptors were gathered from a woman in her 40s in good health and CMV-seropositive.

The rearrangement links TRBV7-9 to TRBJ2-3; D uncertain. V lost 7 bases and J lost 7, with 30 bases in between. The germline CDR1 and CDR2 sequences are SEHNR and FQNEAQ (reference sequence). CDR3 size: 18 residues. The CDR3: CASTPGGPGFEVGHTQYF. The CDR3 DNA reads TGTGCCAGCACCCCTGGCGGTCCCGGGTTTGAAGTTGGCCATACGCAGTATTTT.

The V gene is TRBV5-1, the J gene TRBJ1-5; D gene ambiguous. The CDR3 covers 13 residues. V gave up 1 base and J gave up 6 bases, with 8 bases separating them. Germline CDR1 SGHRS, CDR2 YFSETQ. CDR3 nucleotides: TGCGCCAGCAGCTTGCTGGAGGGTCAGCCCCAGCATTTT. This codes for CASSLLEGQPQHF.

The chain links TRBV7-6 to TRBJ2-5; 11 positions agree with TRBD1. Trimming removed 3 bases from V and 1 base from J; junction bases left unmatched: 1. This CDR3 is 15 amino acids long. Per the germline V gene, CDR1 is SGHVS and CDR2 is FNYEAQ. CDR3 nucleotides: TGTGCCAGCAGCTTGGACAGGGGGCTCCAAGAGACCCAGTACTTC. Amino acid sequence: CASSLDRGLQETQYF.

V is TRBV7-2 and J is TRBJ1-2; 7 bases are a match to TRBD1. The germline V gene encodes CDR1 SGHTA and CDR2 FQGNSA. V dropped 4 bases and J dropped 3; count of bases not matched to a gene: 11. The CDR3 is 16 amino acids. The CDR3: CASSSLDRALYYGYTF. In DNA form, the CDR3 reads TGTGCCAGCAGCTCCCTCGACAGGGCCCTTTACTATGGCTACACCTTC.

The chain employs TRBV11-1 and TRBJ2-7, with a possible D match to TRBD1 (7 bases). Per germline, CDR1 SGHAT and CDR2 FQDESV (reference sequence). Between the trimmed V and J ends, which lost 4 bases and 8 bases, there was a span of 24 bases. The CDR3 is made up of 16 amino acids. This chain's CDR3 is CASSSTAGQNYDKQYF. The CDR3 DNA is TGTGCCAGCAGCTCCACCGCGGGACAGAACTACGATAAGCAGTACTTC. The complete variable domain, with remaining parts taken from reference TRBV11-1 and TRBJ2-7, reads EAEVAQSPRYKITEKSQAVAFWCDPISGHATLYWYRQILGQGPELLVQFQDESVVDDSQLPKDRFSAERLKGVDSTLKIQPAELGDSAMYLCASSSTAGQNYDKQYFGPGTRLTVT.

This clone was recorded once. This sequence joins TRBV7-9 and TRBJ1-2; D gene ambiguous. Germline V lookup: CDR1 SEHNR, CDR2 FQNEAQ (reference sequence). The CDR3 runs to 15 residues. V lost 5 bases, J lost 4 bases, and 17 bases lay in between. The CDR3 loop is CASSPLGDGGYGYTF. The CDR3 coding sequence is TGTGCCAGCAGCCCCCTCGGCGACGGAGGCTATGGCTACACCTTC.

The chain is built from TRBV11-2 and TRBJ2-1; TRBD1 might be the D (6 bases). Germline V lookup: CDR1 SGHAT, CDR2 FQNNGV. This CDR3 is 15 amino acids long. The V end was cut by 3 bases, the J end by 4 bases, with 13 bases between. The CDR3 loop is CASSFEGQSYNEQFF. In DNA form, the CDR3 reads TGTGCCAGCAGCTTCGAAGGACAGAGTTACAATGAGCAGTTCTTC.

This clone was counted a few times. This rearrangement joins TRBV10-1 to TRBJ2-7; the D gene is possibly TRBD1 (5 bases). CDR1 is WNHNN and CDR2 is SYGVQD in the germline V gene (reference sequence). This CDR3 region has 13 residues. Trimming removed 0 bases at V and 6 bases at J, with 9 bases between. CDR3 sequence reads: CASSESQGVEQYF. CDR3 DNA sequence: TGCGCCAGCAGTGAGTCTCAGGGTGTCGAGCAGTACTTC.

This clone was counted many times. The chain uses TRBV6-5 and TRBJ1-4, with TRBD1 matching over 9 bases. The germline V gene encodes CDR1 MNHEY and CDR2 SVGAGI. Losses at the gene ends were 6 bases for V and 2 bases for J; bases not matched to a gene: 4. The CDR3 is 15 amino acids. The CDR3 bases are TGTGCCAGCAGACTGACAGGGGGGACTAATGAAAAACTGTTTTTT. It translates to CASRLTGGTNEKLFF.

This rearrangement joins TRBV5-1 to TRBJ2-7; D may be TRBD1 (7 bases). This CDR3 contains 16 residues. Trimming stripped 7 bases from V and 0 bases from J, with 20 bases between. Looked up from germline, CDR1 is SGHRS and CDR2 is YFSETQ. The CDR3 bases are TGCGCCAGCCAGGAGGGACCGGGACAGACCTCCTACGAGCAGTACTTC. Encoded protein: CASQEGPGQTSYEQYF.

The V and J genes are TRBV5-1 and TRBJ2-5; TRBD1 is a possible D gene (6 bases). The germline V and J ends were trimmed by 2 bases and 2 bases, with 7 bases remaining between them. CDR1 is SGHRS and CDR2 is YFSETQ in the germline V gene. The CDR3 extends over 13 amino acids. CDR3 residues: CASSFGQQETQYF. CDR3 coding DNA: TGCGCCAGCAGCTTCGGACAGCAAGAGACCCAGTACTTC.

This chain joins TRBV5-6 and TRBJ1-2; the D is unclear. The germline V gene has CDR1 SGHDT and CDR2 YYEEEE. The germline V and J ends were trimmed by 3 bases and 2 bases, with 8 bases remaining between them. The CDR3 has 13 residues. The CDR3 nucleotides are TGTGCCAGCAGCTCCTCGGGGAACTATGGCTACACCTTC. It encodes CASSSSGNYGYTF.

The chain employs TRBV7-6 and TRBJ2-1; 7 bases are shared with TRBD1. The trim removed 5 bases at V and 2 bases at J, leaving 9 bases unmatched. Germline V lookup: CDR1 SGHVS, CDR2 FNYEAQ. The CDR3 extends over 16 amino acids. CDR3 nucleotide sequence: TGTGCCAGCAGCGGCAGTCACAGGGGACCCTACAATGAGCAGTTCTTC. Its translation is CASSGSHRGPYNEQFF.

The genes are TRBV11-2 and TRBJ1-2; D is unresolved. This CDR3 has 12 residues. The V end lost 0 bases, the J end lost 4 bases, and 3 bases lay between the germline ends. CDR1 and CDR2 from the germline V gene are SGHAT and FQNNGV. CDR3 in amino acids: CASSLEAYGYTF. The DNA of the CDR3 is TGTGCCAGCAGCTTAGAAGCCTATGGCTACACCTTC.

This sequence joins TRBV6-9 and TRBJ2-1, with TRBD2 as a possible D gene (6 bases). There are 15 residues in the CDR3. CDR1 and CDR2 from the germline V gene are MNHGY and SVAAGI. Trimming took 6 bases from V and 3 from J, leaving 15 bases between them. The CDR3: CASSLQVADYNEQFF. The CDR3 nucleotides read TGTGCCAGCAGCCTCCAGGTAGCGGACTACAATGAGCAGTTCTTC.

CDR3 loop: CASREGDSSNYGYTF. The DNA of the CDR3 is TGTGCCAGCAGAGAAGGGGACAGTTCAAACTATGGCTACACCTTC. The chain couples TRBV4-2 to TRBJ1-2, with 7 bases aligning to TRBD1. The CDR3 has 15 amino acids. The germline V gene encodes CDR1 LGHNA and CDR2 YNFKEQ. Losses at the gene ends were 6 bases for V and 2 bases for J; bases not matched to a gene: 9.

The rearrangement joins TRBV18 to TRBJ1-1; perhaps TRBD1 as D (5 bases). The ends were cut back, 3 bases at V and 3 bases at J, with 11 bases in the middle. This CDR3 has 14 amino acids. Germline loops: CDR1 KGHSH, CDR2 LQKENI. Written as DNA, the CDR3 is TGTGCCAGCTCACCCGACATAGGGGACACTGAAGCTTTCTTT. This encodes CASSPDIGDTEAFF.

This clone was observed a handful of times. This chain links TRBV2 with TRBJ2-7; 7 positions agree with TRBD1. Losses at the gene ends were 5 bases for V and 5 bases for J; bases not matched to a gene: 6. The CDR3 consists of 13 residues. Germline CDR1 and CDR2: SNHLY and FYNNEI. CDR3: CASSRQGVDEQYF. DNA for the CDR3: TGTGCCAGCAGTCGACAGGGTGTGGACGAGCAGTACTTC.

The sample holds many counts of this clone. The chain links TRBV5-6 to TRBJ1-5; tentatively, D is TRBD1 (6 bases). CDR1 and CDR2 (germline): SGHDT, YYEEEE. V dropped 1 base and J dropped 7 bases, with 12 bases sitting between them. CDR3 size: 14 residues. The CDR3 sequence is CASSLRGFRQPQHF. For the CDR3, the DNA is TGTGCCAGCAGCTTGAGGGGGTTTCGACAGCCCCAGCATTTT. Variable domain in full (rest from reference TRBV5-6 and TRBJ1-5): DAGVTQSPTHLIKTRGQQVTLRCSPKSGHDTVSWYQQALGQGPQFIFQYYEEEERQRGNFPDRFSGHQFPNYSSELNVNALLLGDSALYLCASSLRGFRQPQHFGDGTRLSIL.

V and J are TRBV25-1 and TRBJ2-5; 10 bases are a match to TRBD2. Trimming at V came to 8 bases and at J to 3 bases, leaving 9 bases not matched to a gene. The CDR3 covers 15 residues. Germline values: CDR1 MGHDK, CDR2 SYGVNS. CDR3 coding DNA: TGTGCCAGCGGAGCGGGGGGGTTTGATGAAGAGACCCAGTACTTC. Translated: CASGAGGFDEETQYF. The whole variable domain, remainder taken from reference TRBV25-1 and TRBJ2-5, is EADIYQTPRYLVIGTGKKITLECSQTMGHDKMYWYQQDPGMELHLIHYSYGVNSTEKGDLSSESTVSRIRTEHFPLTLESARPSHTSQYLCASGAGGFDEETQYFGPGTRLLVL.

This chain uses TRBV6-6 with TRBJ2-1; 8 bases map to TRBD2. Trimming cost V 5 bases and J 0 bases; bases outside gene matches: 6. The CDR3 sequence is 16 residues long. Looked up from germline, CDR1 is MNHNY and CDR2 is SVGAGI (reference sequence). The CDR3 sequence: CASSSRTSTSYNEQFF. The CDR3 nucleotides are TGTGCCAGCAGTAGCCGGACTAGCACCTCCTACAATGAGCAGTTCTTC.

CDR3 in DNA: TGTGCCAGCAGCTTGGAGGGGGCAGGGGGCTACACCTTC. The encoded protein is CASSLEGAGGYTF. V gene TRBV5-4 combines with J gene TRBJ1-2, with 7 positions matching TRBD1. The junction had 4 bases not matched to a gene; V was cut back by 0 bases and J by 8 bases. Germline V gives CDR1 SGHNT, CDR2 YYREEE (reference sequence). This CDR3 is 13 amino acids long.

The J gene is TRBJ1-1, the V gene TRBV29-1; D call uncertain. V was pared by 3 bases and J by 4 bases, with 9 bases between. Germline loops: CDR1 SQVTM, CDR2 ANQGSEA. CDR3 length: 12 residues. The CDR3 DNA reads as TGCAGCGTTGACCCCGGGTTCACTGAAGCTTTCTTT. It specifies CSVDPGFTEAFF.

The V and J genes are TRBV5-6 and TRBJ2-7; 15 positions agree with TRBD2. The germline V gene encodes CDR1 SGHDT and CDR2 YYEEEE. CDR3 length: 16 residues. V gave up 4 bases and J gave up 3 bases; unmatched junction bases: 5. CDR3 amino acids: CASSRGLAGGNYEQYF. CDR3 coding DNA: TGTGCCAGCAGCAGGGGACTAGCGGGGGGCAACTACGAGCAGTACTTC.

This clone was counted only a few times. The chain links TRBV6-5 to TRBJ2-7; weak D call: TRBD2 (6 bases). CDR3 size: 15 residues. CDR1 MNHEY and CDR2 SVGAGI come from the germline V gene. V lost 4 bases, J lost 2 bases, and 15 bases lay in between. DNA for the CDR3: TGTGCCAGCAGTTTGGGAGGTTTTGGAACCTACGAGCAGTACTTC. Translation: CASSLGGFGTYEQYF.